The present T cell receptor (beta chain) was sequenced within a study of shared clonotypes between healthy human individuals. Sequencing was performed with immunoSEQ multiplex PCR; in TCRdb, only in-frame clones are kept and a portion is missing. The data contain millions of clones, about 95% of them seen just once; the ten biggest clones take up 1% to 1.3%. Germline-derived CDR1 and CDR2 are MNHEY and SMNVEV (reference sequence). This CDR3 is 15 amino acids long. Losses at the gene ends were 6 bases for V and 6 bases for J; bases not matched to a gene: 10. The naive CD8 subset, CD45RO-negative cells positively selected for CCR7, excluded terminally differentiated effector memory CD45RA+ cells. Caucasian adults living in Nashville, Tennessee, provided all samples.

Sequenced input: naive CD8+ T cells sorted from blood. This rearrangement joins TRBV27 to TRBJ2-1; 8 bases agree with TRBD2. The source of this sequence is a man aged 18 to 30 in good health. The CDR3 reads CASRPGLDAFNEQFF. The CDR3 coding sequence is TGTGCCAGCAGACCGGGACTAGATGCGTTCAATGAGCAGTTCTTC.